Listed here is a single TCR beta chain. Its antigen is not known. This entry belongs to a study of neoadjuvant anti-PD-1 for oral cavity cancer. The wider study: Around day 43, patients without progression received a fourth nivolumab dose before surgery.

The germline CDR1 and CDR2 sequences are ENHRY and SYGVKD. Trimming took off 4 bases at V and 6 bases at J, with 4 bases between the two ends. This CDR3 has 11 amino acids. Whole-study results and caveats: After neoadjuvant nivolumab, PBMC T cell clonality was significantly higher in non-responders than responders.

Patients had HPV-negative, locally advanced oral cavity squamous cell carcinoma. Profiling relied on immunoSEQ multiplex PCR, and the TCRdb table lists in-frame clones only, not all of them. This sample has about 16,000 clones, with around two thirds found just once. The clonotype originates from a person between 40 and 85 years old with oral cavity squamous cell carcinoma. V is TRBV10-3 and J is TRBJ1-3; unclear D gene. The sample consisted of PBMCs, taken before nivolumab (anti-PD-1) treatment. CDR3: CAISAENTIYF. The CDR3 bases are TGTGCCATCAGTGCGGAAAACACCATATATTTT.